Shown below are 31 T cell receptor beta chains from a single sample sequenced in a study of blood T cells in healthy people across ages. With a J-beta primer mix and a sample-barcoded 5' primer, a second PCR ran about 6 to 11 cycles. One entry per CDR3 protein, called by TCRdb with MiXCR from the 5' RACE reads. The sample comprises approximately 600,000 distinct CDR3 sequences, under 65% of which are singletons, and roughly 34% rests with the top ten. Material: blood. The origin of the receptors is a man aged 60-69 years in good health.

This clonotype was found a few times. The CDR3 sequence: CSARRSSYEQYF. CDR3 nucleotides: TGCAGTGCTAGAAGGAGCTCCTACGAGCAGTACTTC. This chain connects TRBV20-1 to TRBJ2-7; D is uncertain. V lost 2 bases, J lost 0 bases, and 5 bases lay in between. Germline V lookup: CDR1 DFQATT, CDR2 SNEGSKA (reference sequence). The CDR3 has 12 amino acids.

This clonotype was recorded a few times. V gene TRBV3-1 combines with J gene TRBJ2-1; D gene uncertain. Germline V gene data show CDR1 as LGHDT and CDR2 as YNNKEL (reference sequence). Trimming stripped 6 bases from V and 5 bases from J, with 14 bases between. The CDR3 is made up of 14 amino acids. CDR3 loop: CASSPTRSHNEQFF. CDR3 DNA: TGTGCCAGCAGTCCCACCAGAAGCCACAATGAGCAGTTCTTC.

The J gene is TRBJ2-4, the V gene TRBV12-5; the D gene is possibly TRBD1 (5 bases). The CDR3 extends over 14 amino acids. Trimming pared 5 bases from V and 4 bases from J, leaving 12 bases between. The germline gives CDR1 LGHNT, CDR2 FRNRAP. The CDR3 spells CASGPSHRKNIQYF. In DNA form, the CDR3 reads TGTGCTAGTGGTCCCAGTCACAGGAAAAACATTCAGTACTTC.

The J gene is TRBJ2-1, the V gene TRBV7-9; TRBD1 matches 7 bases. Germline CDR1 and CDR2: SEHNR and FQNEAQ (reference sequence). This CDR3 comprises 16 residues. V lost 4 bases, J lost 2 bases, and 8 bases stayed unmatched. CDR3 loop: CASSSRTGGAYNEQFF. For the CDR3, the DNA is TGTGCCAGCAGCTCCAGGACAGGCGGAGCCTACAATGAGCAGTTCTTC.

The chain is built from TRBV20-1 and TRBJ2-5; 11 bases line up with TRBD1. CDR1 is DFQATT and CDR2 is SNEGSKA in the germline V gene (reference sequence). V lost 4 bases to trimming and J lost 0 bases; unmatched junction nucleotides: 4. The CDR3 covers 15 residues. The CDR3 loop reads CSATGQGAYQETQYF. DNA of the CDR3: TGCAGTGCTACAGGACAGGGGGCATACCAAGAGACCCAGTACTTC.

The chain combines TRBV20-1 with TRBJ1-2, with 7 bases that match TRBD1. Germline CDR1 reads DFQATT; CDR2 reads SNEGSKA (reference sequence). The CDR3 length is 12 residues. The ends lost 5 bases at V and 8 bases at J; junction bases unmatched: 8. CDR3 nucleotides: TGCAGTGCTCTTCGACAGGGATACGGCTACACCTTC. Its protein product is CSALRQGYGYTF.

The chain is built from TRBV10-3 and TRBJ1-2, with a tentative D call TRBD1 (6 bases). Trimming left V 2 bases short and J 6 bases short, with 19 bases between. The CDR3 totals 16 residues. CDR1 and CDR2 from the germline V gene are ENHRY and SYGVKD. The CDR3 DNA reads as TGTGCCATCAGTGAGACCTTAGGACAGCTTTCCAATGGCTACACCTTC. It is translated as CAISETLGQLSNGYTF.

The chain employs TRBV7-9 and TRBJ2-4; maybe TRBD1 (5 bases). The CDR3 extends over 13 amino acids. V dropped 4 bases and J dropped 9 bases, with 13 bases sitting between them. Germline V gene sequence: CDR1 SEHNR, CDR2 FQNEAQ (reference sequence). The chain's CDR3 is CASSSGLSGIQYF. Here the CDR3 DNA reads TGTGCCAGCAGCTCAGGGTTAAGTGGCATTCAGTACTTC.

The V gene is TRBV5-1, the J gene TRBJ2-1; maybe TRBD2 (5 bases). The closer fit of TRBJ2-7 to the DNA end suggests the J call may be wrong. In germline, CDR1 is SGHRS, CDR2 YFSETQ. This CDR3 region has 15 residues. CDR3 residues: CASSLGEGIYNEQYF. The CDR3 DNA reads as TGCGCCAGCAGCTTGGGAGAGGGCATATACAATGAGCAGTACTTC.

A single count supports this clonotype. CDR3 sequence: CASSLEPRSTDTQYF. The DNA for the CDR3 is TGCGCCAGCAGCTTGGAACCTCGGAGCACAGATACGCAGTATTTT. The V and J genes are TRBV5-1 and TRBJ2-3, with D unclear. Germline CDR1 and CDR2: SGHRS and YFSETQ. V dropped 0 bases and J dropped 0 bases, with 8 bases sitting between them. The CDR3 has 15 residues. The full variable domain, its missing parts supplied by reference TRBV5-1 and TRBJ2-3, is KAGVTQTPRYLIKTRGQQVTLSCSPISGHRSVSWYQQTPGQGLQFLFEYFSETQRNKGNFPGRFSGRQFSNSRSEMNVSTLELGDSALYLCASSLEPRSTDTQYFGPGTRLTVL.

This chain uses TRBV5-1 with TRBJ2-7; D call uncertain. Gene TRBJ2-5 matches the end of the DNA better, so the J call may be wrong. The length of the CDR3 is 13 residues. Looked up from germline, CDR1 is SGHRS and CDR2 is YFSETQ. CDR3 coding DNA: TGCGCCAGCAGCCCCGCGATGGGGGAGACCCAGTACTTC. Translated, it gives CASSPAMGETQYF.

This chain joins TRBV7-9 and TRBJ1-1; D is uncertain. V lost 3 bases and J 0 bases, leaving 17 bases between the germline ends. CDR1 is SEHNR, CDR2 FQNEAQ, per germline (reference sequence). There are 17 residues in the CDR3. CDR3: CASSLGGQSRLNTEAFF. CDR3 sequence (DNA): TGTGCCAGCAGCTTGGGTGGGCAGAGCCGTTTGAACACTGAAGCTTTCTTT.

The chain carries TRBV9 and TRBJ2-3; TRBD1 agrees at 10 bases. There are 15 residues in the CDR3. The V segment lost 4 bases and the J segment 4 bases; nucleotides outside the gene matches: 6. The germline V gene has CDR1 SGDLS and CDR2 YYNGEE. The CDR3 DNA follows: TGTGCCAGCAGCTTCCGACAGGGGGCCCCAGATACGCAGTATTTT. Residues: CASSFRQGAPDTQYF.

The chain is built from TRBV7-9 and TRBJ2-7; D gene ambiguous. Between the trimmed V and J ends, which lost 8 bases and 6 bases, there was a span of 11 bases. Germline V lookup: CDR1 SEHNR, CDR2 FQNEAQ (reference sequence). This CDR3 has 11 amino acids. CDR3: CASSRPGEQYF. Written as DNA, the CDR3 is TGTGCCAGCTCCCGACCTGGCGAGCAGTACTTC. The full variable domain, in which reference TRBV7-9 and TRBJ2-7 provide the parts outside the CDR3, is DTGVSQNPRHKITKRGQNVTFRCDPISEHNRLYWYRQTLGQGPEFLTYFQNEAQLEKSRLLSDRFSAERPKGSFSTLEIQRTEQGDSAMYLCASSRPGEQYFGPGTRLTVT.

The chain carries TRBV4-2 and TRBJ1-2; tentative D call: TRBD1 (5 bases). CDR3 length: 16 residues. Trimming removed 0 bases at V and 0 bases at J, with 11 bases between. CDR1 and CDR2 (germline): LGHNA, YNFKEQ. The chain's CDR3 is CASSQDRRAANYGYTF. The CDR3 bases are TGTGCCAGCAGCCAAGATCGCAGGGCGGCTAACTATGGCTACACCTTC.

This clonotype showed up just a few times. The chain joins TRBV6-5 to TRBJ1-4; the D gene is possibly TRBD1 (5 bases). Germline CDR1 MNHEY, CDR2 SVGAGI. The germline V and J ends were trimmed by 8 bases and 0 bases, with 10 bases remaining between them. The CDR3 contains 14 residues. CDR3 sequence: CASRRGATNEKLFF. The CDR3 coding sequence is TGTGCCAGCCGTCGGGGCGCAACTAATGAAAAACTGTTTTTT.

The V and J genes are TRBV18 and TRBJ1-1; D not resolved. Trimming took 3 bases from V and 2 from J, leaving 13 bases between them. Germline loops: CDR1 KGHSH, CDR2 LQKENI. The CDR3 sequence is 15 residues long. The CDR3, as DNA: TGTGCCAGCTCACCTATCCCCCTTGAAAACACTGAAGCTTTCTTT. This codes for CASSPIPLENTEAFF.

The chain carries TRBV13 and TRBJ2-5; D is unclear. V was trimmed by 3 bases and J by 11 bases, leaving 22 bases between them. CDR1 is PRHDT and CDR2 is FYEKMQ in the germline V gene (reference sequence). The CDR3 is made up of 15 amino acids. The CDR3 nucleotides read TGTGCCAGCAGCTTGGGCAGGACCCTCTACAATGAGCAGTACTTC. As protein: CASSLGRTLYNEQYF.

With regard to this clonotype: One junction end disagrees with the germline gene, perhaps due to a read error. This chain connects TRBV5-5 to TRBJ1-2; D ambiguous. Per the germline V gene, CDR1 is SGHKS and CDR2 is YYEKEE (reference sequence). This CDR3 comprises 15 residues. The CDR3: CASSLDGSWSYGYTF. The CDR3 DNA sequence: TGCGCCAGCAGCTTGGATGGTAGTTGGTCTTATGGCTACACCTTC.

The chain combines TRBV11-2 with TRBJ2-7, with a weak D call TRBD1 (6 bases). The V end was cut by 4 bases, the J end by 2 bases, with 12 bases between. Germline lookup yields CDR1 SGHAT and CDR2 FQNNGV. The CDR3 is 14 residues long. CDR3 sequence: CASSSGVGPYEQYF. CDR3 coding DNA: TGTGCCAGCAGCTCAGGGGTAGGACCCTACGAGCAGTACTTC.

The chain recombines TRBV29-1 with TRBJ2-7, with a possible D match to TRBD2 (5 bases). Germline V gene lookup returns CDR1 SQVTM and CDR2 ANQGSEA. V lost 4 bases, J lost 2 bases, and 15 bases lay in between. The CDR3 runs 14 residues. The CDR3: CSVVLAGITYEQYF. In DNA, the CDR3 is TGCAGCGTTGTACTTGCGGGTATCACCTACGAGCAGTACTTC.

This clonotype was counted only a few times. This chain connects TRBV20-1 to TRBJ2-5; 7 bases are a match to TRBD2. The V gene end was trimmed by 0 bases and the J gene end by 4 bases; junction bases not matched to a gene: 17. Germline V gives CDR1 DFQATT, CDR2 SNEGSKA (reference sequence). CDR3 size: 18 residues. CDR3 DNA: TGCAGTGCTAGAGATCTAGGTACTAGCGCAGACGTGGGAGAGACCCAGTACTTC. Encoded protein: CSARDLGTSADVGETQYF.

This chain connects TRBV7-9 to TRBJ1-1; TRBD1 matches at 7 bases. CDR1 and CDR2 from the germline V gene are SEHNR and FQNEAQ (reference sequence). This CDR3 is built from 15 residues. Germline trimming cut 5 bases from V and 1 base from J; bases unmatched to any gene: 7. This CDR3 is CASSHAGTANTEAFF. DNA for the CDR3: TGTGCCAGCAGCCACGCCGGGACAGCGAACACTGAAGCTTTCTTT.

This clonotype was found a few times. The chain employs TRBV9 and TRBJ2-3, with TRBD2 matching over 9 bases. CDR3 length: 16 amino acids. V was pared by 4 bases and J by 1 base, with 7 bases of the junction left unmatched. Germline CDR1 SGDLS, CDR2 YYNGEE. CDR3 in DNA: TGTGCCAGCAGCTCCGGAGTAGCGGGGGGCACAGATACGCAGTATTTT. Translated: CASSSGVAGGTDTQYF. The full variable domain, with the rest looked up from reference TRBV9 and TRBJ2-3, is DSGVTQTPKHLITATGQRVTLRCSPRSGDLSVYWYQQSLDQGLQFLIQYYNGEERAKGNILERFSAQQFPDLHSELNLSSLELGDSALYFCASSSGVAGGTDTQYFGPGTRLTVL.

This sequence joins TRBV7-6 and TRBJ1-4; D is undetermined. V lost 0 bases, J lost 8 bases, and 13 bases lay in between. The CDR3 is 15 residues long. The germline CDR1 and CDR2 sequences are SGHVS and FNYEAQ. The CDR3 sequence: CASSLAGRRGEKLFF. CDR3 DNA: TGTGCCAGCAGCTTAGCGGGCCGCAGAGGCGAAAAACTGTTTTTT.

CDR3 bases: TGCAGTGCTGAAAGGACTAGCGGGGGATCAGAGCAGTACTTC. This gives the protein CSAERTSGGSEQYF. The genes are TRBV20-1 and TRBJ2-4; the match to TRBD2 covers 13 bases. This CDR3 comprises 14 residues. Germline CDR1 is DFQATT and CDR2 is SNEGSKA (reference sequence). V gave up 5 bases and J gave up 13 bases; unmatched junction bases: 11.

This clonotype was detected only a few times. V and J are TRBV10-3 and TRBJ2-5; D is unclear. This CDR3 region has 14 residues. Trimming removed 3 bases from V and 3 bases from J, with 11 bases in between. Germline V gives CDR1 ENHRY, CDR2 SYGVKD. Here the CDR3 DNA reads TGTGCCATCAGTGATCATAGGATTGAAGAGACCCAGTACTTC. It yields the protein CAISDHRIEETQYF.

This clonotype was observed a handful of times. This chain uses TRBV11-2 with TRBJ2-7; D ambiguous. There are 15 residues in the CDR3. Deletions cut 0 bases from V and 0 bases from J, with 9 bases between. The germline CDR1 and CDR2 sequences are SGHAT and FQNNGV. The DNA for the CDR3 is TGTGCCAGCAGCTTAGATATCTCGAGCTCCTACGAGCAGTACTTC. Translating gives CASSLDISSSYEQYF. Looking up the rest from reference TRBV11-2 and TRBJ2-7 gives the full variable domain: EAGVAQSPRYKIIEKRQSVAFWCNPISGHATLYWYQQILGQGPKLLIQFQNNGVVDDSQLPKDRFSAERLKGVDSTLKIQPAKLEDSAVYLCASSLDISSSYEQYFGPGTRLTVT.

Only a few counts were recorded for this clonotype. The rearrangement joins TRBV15 to TRBJ2-4; unclear D gene. The DNA matches TRBJ2-7 better at its end, which makes the J call doubtful. Germline V gives CDR1 LNHNV, CDR2 YYDKDF (reference sequence). The CDR3 is made up of 14 amino acids. CDR3 protein: CATSRALGIYEQYF. CDR3 DNA sequence: TGTGCCACCAGCAGAGCACTGGGTATCTACGAGCAGTACTTC.

About this clonotype: Mismatch with germline at one junction end may stem from a read error. The rearrangement links TRBV10-3 to TRBJ2-7, with 10 positions matching TRBD2. CDR1 ENHRY and CDR2 SYGVKD come from the germline V gene. This CDR3 contains 14 residues. The CDR3 DNA sequence: TGTGCCACCCTAGCGGGAGAGAGCTCCGACGAGCAGTACTTC. The encoded protein is CATLAGESSDEQYF.

The rearrangement links TRBV5-5 to TRBJ2-4; D remains ambiguous. TRBJ2-7 matches the DNA end more closely, so the J call is doubtful. CDR3 length: 13 amino acids. CDR1 is SGHKS, CDR2 YYEKEE, per germline (reference sequence). In DNA, the CDR3 is TGTGCCAGCAGCTGGCATTACTCCTACGAGCAGTACTTC. It codes for CASSWHYSYEQYF.